The 30 T cell receptor beta chains below come from one sample, sequenced in a study of shared clonotypes between healthy human individuals. Some clones are missing from TCRdb's copy, which holds only in-frame ones; the method was immunoSEQ multiplex PCR. The sample contains some 1.4 million clones, roughly 96% of which appear only once. Sequences were obtained from naive CD4+ T cells sorted from blood. The subset: CD45RA+ positively selected. These receptors came from a man aged 25-40 years in good health.

This chain uses TRBV6-6 with TRBJ1-1; the D gene is possibly TRBD1 (6 bases). This CDR3 is 13 amino acids long. Germline CDR1 is MNHNY and CDR2 is SVGAGI (reference sequence). V gave up 5 bases and J gave up 2 bases, with 9 bases separating them. For the CDR3, the DNA is TGTGCCAGCAGTCAACAGGGTAACACTGAAGCTTTCTTT. Its protein is CASSQQGNTEAFF.

Turning to this clone: The same CDR3 is also encoded by other DNA sequences in this sample. J is TRBJ2-7 and V is TRBV5-1; D is perhaps TRBD1 (6 bases). V was trimmed by 3 bases and J by 0 bases, leaving 16 bases between them. The CDR3 runs to 16 residues. In germline, CDR1 is SGHRS, CDR2 YFSETQ. The CDR3 is CASSSLGAGNSYEQYF. The CDR3, as DNA: TGCGCCAGCAGCTCCCTGGGGGCGGGCAACTCCTACGAGCAGTACTTC.

The chain employs TRBV28 and TRBJ2-3, with 10 bases that match TRBD2. This CDR3 contains 17 residues. CDR1 is MDHEN, CDR2 SYDVKM, per germline. V was pared by 6 bases and J by 4 bases, with 13 bases of the junction left unmatched. The CDR3: CASSYGKSSGRSDTQYF. CDR3 nucleotides: TGTGCCAGCAGCTACGGAAAATCTAGCGGGAGATCAGATACGCAGTATTTT.

The CDR3 DNA reads TGTGCCAGCAGTGTTACCGGGCCGCTATCCGGGGAGCTGTTTTTT. Translated: CASSVTGPLSGELFF. The J gene is TRBJ2-2, the V gene TRBV28; D remains ambiguous. This CDR3 region has 15 residues. Germline CDR1 MDHEN, CDR2 SYDVKM. V lost 5 bases to trimming and J lost 6 bases, with 16 bases between them.

This chain joins TRBV9 and TRBJ2-1; 16 nucleotides match TRBD2. V was clipped by 4 bases and J by 8 bases; unmatched bases: 15. This CDR3 is built from 19 residues. Germline V gene sequence: CDR1 SGDLS, CDR2 YYNGEE. Written as DNA, the CDR3 is TGTGCCAGCAGCATCCCCCTCCCGGGACTAGCGGGAGGGCCTGATGAGCAGTTCTTC. As protein: CASSIPLPGLAGGPDEQFF.

A note on this clone: The identical CDR3 is also encoded by other nucleotide sequences in the sample. This chain links TRBV6-5 with TRBJ1-5, with a possible D match to TRBD1 (5 bases). The V gene lost 2 bases and the J gene lost 0 bases, with 8 bases spanning the gap. CDR1 is MNHEY, CDR2 SVGAGI, per germline. This CDR3 contains 15 residues. DNA for the CDR3: TGTGCCAGCAGTTACAGAGGGGATAGCAATCAGCCCCAGCATTTT. Translated, it gives CASSYRGDSNQPQHF.

The chain recombines TRBV7-2 with TRBJ1-5; TRBD1 aligns across 8 bases. This CDR3 has 15 residues. Trimming cost V 3 bases and J 6 bases; bases outside gene matches: 7. Germline V lookup: CDR1 SGHTA, CDR2 FQGNSA. CDR3 loop: CASSFFWDRRQPQHF. In nucleotides, the CDR3 is TGTGCCAGCAGCTTCTTTTGGGACAGGCGTCAGCCCCAGCATTTT.

The CDR3 sequence is CASSLDGTVDQPQHF. The CDR3, as DNA: TGTGCCAGCAGCTTAGATGGGACAGTGGATCAGCCCCAGCATTTT. The rearrangement uses TRBV7-9 and TRBJ1-5; 7 positions agree with TRBD1. Trimming removed 1 base from V and 5 bases from J; junction bases left unmatched: 5. CDR1 SEHNR and CDR2 FQNEAQ come from the germline V gene (reference sequence). The CDR3 sequence is 15 residues long.

V usage is TRBV5-5 and J usage is TRBJ2-3; 12 positions agree with TRBD2. The V gene's germline CDR1 is SGHKS and CDR2 YYEKEE (reference sequence). J gave up 3 bases and V 0 bases, and 2 bases lay outside the gene matches. CDR3 length: 16 residues. Written as DNA, the CDR3 is TGTGCCAGCAGCTTGGGACTAGCGGGAGAAACAGATACGCAGTATTTT. The encoded protein is CASSLGLAGETDTQYF.

The chain couples TRBV2 to TRBJ1-1, with 9 bases fitting TRBD1. Trimming removed 7 bases from V and 1 base from J; junction bases left unmatched: 1. CDR1 is SNHLY and CDR2 is FYNNEI in the germline V gene. This CDR3 spans 13 amino acids. CDR3 sequence: CASNRGPNTEAFF. As DNA, the CDR3 is TGTGCCAGCAACAGGGGGCCGAACACTGAAGCTTTCTTT.

The genes are TRBV27 and TRBJ2-7; tentatively, D is TRBD1 (5 bases). The V and J ends lost 2 bases and 1 base respectively, with 12 bases between them. The germline gives CDR1 MNHEY, CDR2 SMNVEV (reference sequence). CDR3 length: 15 amino acids. The CDR3 DNA is TGTGCCAGCAGTTTAGTTCCGGACAATTCCTACGAGCAGTACTTC. This codes for CASSLVPDNSYEQYF.

V and J are TRBV7-9 and TRBJ2-5; D uncertain. The V gene lost 1 base and the J gene lost 2 bases, with 8 bases spanning the gap. The germline CDR1 and CDR2 sequences are SEHNR and FQNEAQ (reference sequence). The CDR3 has 14 residues. For the CDR3, the DNA is TGTGCCAGCAGCTTAGAGGGCATACAAGAGACCCAGTACTTC. This translates into CASSLEGIQETQYF.

V gene TRBV5-1 combines with J gene TRBJ1-4; TRBD1 is a possible D gene (5 bases). This CDR3 has 14 amino acids. Germline loops: CDR1 SGHRS, CDR2 YFSETQ. Trimming cost V 4 bases and J 3 bases, with 10 bases left between them. The CDR3 region is CASSRAGPNEKLFF. The CDR3 DNA follows: TGCGCCAGCAGCCGAGCAGGGCCTAATGAAAAACTGTTTTTT. The entire variable domain, with the rest obtained from reference TRBV5-1 and TRBJ1-4, is as follows: KAGVTQTPRYLIKTRGQQVTLSCSPISGHRSVSWYQQTPGQGLQFLFEYFSETQRNKGNFPGRFSGRQFSNSRSEMNVSTLELGDSALYLCASSRAGPNEKLFFGSGTQLSVL.

The rearrangement links TRBV6-5 to TRBJ1-1; D is unclear. The CDR3 covers 16 residues. Germline V gene data show CDR1 as MNHEY and CDR2 as SVGAGI. V lost 2 bases and J lost 5, with 18 bases in between. The CDR3 loop reads CASSYTFTGLGTEAFF. In DNA form, the CDR3 reads TGTGCCAGCAGTTACACCTTCACCGGGTTGGGTACTGAAGCTTTCTTT.

About this clone: This sample also contains other DNA sequences that code for the same CDR3. The V gene is TRBV5-1, the J gene TRBJ2-7; unclear D gene. This CDR3 spans 13 amino acids. V lost 2 bases to trimming and J lost 0 bases, with 6 bases between them. Germline V gene sequence: CDR1 SGHRS, CDR2 YFSETQ. CDR3 region: CASSFPGSYEQYF. CDR3 coding DNA: TGCGCCAGCAGCTTTCCGGGCTCCTACGAGCAGTACTTC.

The chain recombines TRBV5-6 with TRBJ2-1; D is undetermined. Germline V gene lookup returns CDR1 SGHDT and CDR2 YYEEEE. Between the trimmed V and J ends, which lost 4 bases and 7 bases, there was a span of 12 bases. The CDR3 runs to 13 residues. The CDR3 DNA is TGTGCCAGCAGCCCACGTAGTAGAAATGAGCAGTTCTTC. This encodes CASSPRSRNEQFF.

The gene calls are TRBV7-8 and TRBJ2-7, with D possibly TRBD2 on 5 matching bases. CDR1 and CDR2 from the germline V gene are SGHVS and FQNEAQ. This CDR3 spans 15 amino acids. V lost 1 base, J lost 0 bases, and 10 bases lay in between. The CDR3 is CASSLVGLHSYEQYF. The DNA of the CDR3 is TGTGCCAGCAGCTTAGTAGGACTCCACTCCTACGAGCAGTACTTC.

The rearrangement uses TRBV19 and TRBJ1-1; D is perhaps TRBD1 (6 bases). Germline loops: CDR1 LNHDA, CDR2 SQIVND (reference sequence). V dropped 3 bases and J dropped 0 bases, with 8 bases sitting between them. CDR3 length: 14 residues. Here the CDR3 reads CASSMDSMNTEAFF. CDR3 nucleotide sequence: TGTGCCAGTAGTATGGACAGTATGAACACTGAAGCTTTCTTT.

This chain uses TRBV5-5 with TRBJ2-3, with 8 bases fitting TRBD1. CDR3 size: 16 residues. The germline gives CDR1 SGHKS, CDR2 YYEKEE (reference sequence). V gave up 0 bases and J gave up 2 bases; unmatched junction bases: 5. The CDR3 nucleotides read TGTGCCAGCAGCTTGGAGGGGACAGGTCCCACAGATACGCAGTATTTT. Amino acids: CASSLEGTGPTDTQYF.

The gene calls are TRBV27 and TRBJ2-3, with D possibly being TRBD1 (5 bases). Germline V gene sequence: CDR1 MNHEY, CDR2 SMNVEV (reference sequence). The CDR3 spans 15 residues. V was shortened by 2 bases and J by 1 base, with 10 bases between the two germline ends. CDR3 sequence: CASSLMGLGTDTQYF. The CDR3 DNA reads TGTGCCAGCAGTTTAATGGGGCTTGGCACAGATACGCAGTATTTT.

In regard to this clone: This same CDR3 is encoded by further DNA sequences in the sample. This chain uses TRBV28 with TRBJ1-5; the match to TRBD1 covers 8 bases. There are 13 residues in the CDR3. Looked up from germline, CDR1 is MDHEN and CDR2 is SYDVKM. Trimming at V came to 6 bases and at J to 4 bases, leaving 2 bases not matched to a gene. The CDR3 DNA reads as TGTGCCAGCAGCAGGACAGGGAATCAGCCCCAGCATTTT. It encodes CASSRTGNQPQHF.

In DNA form, the CDR3 reads TGTGCCAGCAGTTTATCCATCCCCGGGTCCAGTTTTGGCTACACCTTC. Protein sequence: CASSLSIPGSSFGYTF. This rearrangement joins TRBV28 to TRBJ1-2; no firm D call. Germline V lookup: CDR1 MDHEN, CDR2 SYDVKM. The V end lost 1 base, the J end lost 7 bases, and 19 bases lay between the germline ends. The CDR3 consists of 16 residues.

This chain uses TRBV5-1 with TRBJ2-3; 11 nucleotides align to TRBD2. V dropped 0 bases and J dropped 9; count of bases not matched to a gene: 12. This CDR3 has 17 amino acids. Germline CDR1 reads SGHRS; CDR2 reads YFSETQ. The CDR3 coding sequence is TGCGCCAGCAGCTTGGGGCAACTAGCGGGAGCCCAGAACACGCAGTATTTT. The encoded protein is CASSLGQLAGAQNTQYF.

J is TRBJ2-5 and V is TRBV5-1; D is undetermined. Germline assignment: CDR1 SGHRS and CDR2 YFSETQ. The CDR3 spans 15 residues. The V end lost 4 bases, the J end lost 3 bases, and 16 bases lay between the germline ends. Here the CDR3 reads CASSTKGAREETQYF. CDR3 DNA sequence: TGCGCCAGCAGCACCAAGGGCGCTCGGGAAGAGACCCAGTACTTC.

This chain joins TRBV9 and TRBJ2-1; no definite D call. In germline, CDR1 is SGDLS, CDR2 YYNGEE. This CDR3 is built from 13 residues. Trimming removed 2 bases from V and 7 bases from J, with 10 bases in between. As DNA, the CDR3 is TGTGCCAGCAGCGTCTCCACCCTAAATGAGCAGTTCTTC. Residues: CASSVSTLNEQFF.

The rearrangement uses TRBV5-4 and TRBJ2-7; TRBD1 aligns across 9 bases. This CDR3 has 14 amino acids. V was pared by 3 bases and J by 3 bases, with 4 bases of the junction left unmatched. CDR1 and CDR2 (germline): SGHNT, YYREEE (reference sequence). The CDR3 here is CASSSDRGNYEQYF. The CDR3 DNA reads TGTGCCAGCAGCTCGGACAGGGGCAACTACGAGCAGTACTTC.

As DNA, the CDR3 is TGTGCCGGCCGGGGAAGGCTAGCGGGCGAGCAGTACTTC. Translation gives CAGRGRLAGEQYF. The V and J genes are TRBV10-3 and TRBJ2-7; 8 bases match TRBD2. In germline, CDR1 is ENHRY, CDR2 SYGVKD. Losses at the gene ends were 11 bases for V and 6 bases for J; bases not matched to a gene: 12. The CDR3 sequence is 13 residues long.

This rearrangement joins TRBV11-2 to TRBJ2-1; D uncertain. CDR3 length: 15 residues. Trimming pared 4 bases from V and 8 bases from J, leaving 18 bases between. CDR1 is SGHAT and CDR2 is FQNNGV in the germline V gene. The CDR3 nucleotides are TGTGCCAGCAGCTCTTCGGGCTCTCTGGGCGATGAGCAGTTCTTC. Its translation: CASSSSGSLGDEQFF.

The rearrangement joins TRBV6-5 to TRBJ2-1; possible D gene TRBD1, 6 bases. Germline V CDR1 and CDR2: MNHEY, SVGAGI. V was cut by 7 bases and J by 0 bases, with 13 bases left in between. CDR3 size: 15 residues. CDR3 nucleotide sequence: TGTGCCAGCACAGCTACAGGGAGCTCCTACAATGAGCAGTTCTTC. It yields the protein CASTATGSSYNEQFF.

This chain connects TRBV5-1 to TRBJ2-7, with 9 bases aligning to TRBD2. V shed 2 bases and J 2 bases; nucleotides not matched to a gene: 5. The CDR3 is 15 residues long. Germline V gives CDR1 SGHRS, CDR2 YFSETQ. The chain's CDR3 is CASSFEAGGPYEQYF. In DNA, the CDR3 is TGCGCCAGCAGCTTTGAGGCGGGAGGGCCCTACGAGCAGTACTTC.